This entry concerns a single T cell receptor (beta chain). Its antigen specificity is not known. The sample holds no much larger clone one base away, and base qualities are not on file. The data were obtained in a study (dated by TCRdb to between 2014 and 2017). Study-wide context: Whether tumor-infiltrating Tregs in breast cancer are recruited from blood Tregs or converted in situ from other CD4+ T cell subsets was tested.

The Miltenyi Naive CD4+ T Cell Isolation kit was used to purify naive CD4+ T cells, and CD25 microbeads were used to remove Tregs. Tregs, naive and memory CD4+ T cells from tumor, blood and ipsilateral draining lymph nodes of roughly 5 breast cancer patients underwent full-length TCR alpha and beta sequencing. Tumor tissue and lymph nodes from ipsilateral axillary dissection were perfused with PBS, minced and digested with collagenase I and hyaluronidase. A purity exceeding 90% was confirmed by FACS for the sorted cell populations. What the work shows at the level of the full study, not this receptor alone: The validation in the larger cohort was limited to a single TCR beta V-J rearrangement instead of whole repertoires. The greatest overlap of tumor-infiltrating Treg TCR alpha and beta sequences was observed with tumor naive CD4+ T cells, followed by blood naive CD4+ T cells. Tumor memory CD4+ T cell TCR gene usage clustered with blood and lymph node memory CD4+ cells and lymph node naive CD4+ cells.

Full-length TCR variable regions were amplified by 5' RACE PCR with constant-region reverse primers, and semi-nested PCR with Nested Universal Primer A was subsequently performed. The ReliaPrep RNA Cell Miniprep System was used to extract total RNA, which was then reverse transcribed into 5'RACE-ready cDNA with the SMARTer RACE 5'/3' Kit. Multiplex adaptors were used to barcode full-length TCR alpha and beta libraries, and the barcoded libraries were sequenced on an Illumina MiSeq. As for the authors' bioinformatics: For each of nine subset-tissue groups, sequencing data from the five patients were pooled, and the groups were then compared using unsupervised clustering of TCR gene usage. The Morisita-Horn index was used to calculate repertoire similarity, with shared sequences weighted according to their contribution to each repertoire. In-frame beta chains were kept once TCRdb had trimmed the public reads at Q25 with fastp and called clones with MiXCR. Each CDR3 protein gets just one entry, which takes the most common genes and DNA from the rows behind it. TCRdb, rather than the study authors, made the V and J calls. In all, the sample holds roughly 7,700 distinct CDR3 sequences, and 68% of those were seen once. About 4.6% of the sample belongs to the ten largest clones.

Inclusive of the bounding cysteine and phenylalanine, the CDR3 is 15 residues long. CDR3 DNA is the only sequence kept; it has 45 bases, read in frame from the first base. Trimming removed 6 bases from V and 2 bases from J; the gene matches leave 4 bases unexplained. The germline V gene yields MNHEY for CDR1 and SVGAGI for CDR2. This receptor was taken from a female donor with breast cancer. The sample comprised tumor-infiltrating naive CD4+ T cells sorted from the breast tumor. Sample cell subset or site, as interpreted from the label and publication: naive CD4+ T cells, CD4+CD45RA+CD25-. The chain is made from TRBV6-5 and TRBJ2-3; TRBD2 agrees with 11 junctional bases. The CDR3 region has the sequence CASRRLAGHTDTQYF. The bases read TGTGCCAGCAGAAGACTAGCGGGACACACAGATACGCAGTATTTT.